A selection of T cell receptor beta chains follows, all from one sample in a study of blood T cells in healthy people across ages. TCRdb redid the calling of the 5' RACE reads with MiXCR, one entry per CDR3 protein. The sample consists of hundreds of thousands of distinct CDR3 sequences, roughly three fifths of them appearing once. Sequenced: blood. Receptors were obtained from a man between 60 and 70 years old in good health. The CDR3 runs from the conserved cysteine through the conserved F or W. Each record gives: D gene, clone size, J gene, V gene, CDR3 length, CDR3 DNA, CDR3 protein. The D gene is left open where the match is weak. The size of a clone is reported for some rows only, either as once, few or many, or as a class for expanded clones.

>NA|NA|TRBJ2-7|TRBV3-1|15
TGTGCCAGCAGCCAAGAAGGAGGATCTAACAACGAGCAGTACTTC
CASSQEGGSNNEQYF
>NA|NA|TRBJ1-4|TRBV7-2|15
TGTGCCAGCAGCTTAGGAGGGGGGGACGAAGGAAAACTGTTTTTT
CASSLGGGDEGKLFF
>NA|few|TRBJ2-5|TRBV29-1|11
TGCAGCGTTGCTGGGGCTGAGACCCAGTACTTC
CSVAGAETQYF
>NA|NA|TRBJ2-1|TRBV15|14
TGTGCCACCAGACTAGCTCGCTCCTACAATGAGCAGTTCTTC
CATRLARSYNEQFF
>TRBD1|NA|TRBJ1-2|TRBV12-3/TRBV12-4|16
TGTGCCAGCAGCCACGCGGGTCCCGGGACAGTCTATGGCTACACCTTC
CASSHAGPGTVYGYTF
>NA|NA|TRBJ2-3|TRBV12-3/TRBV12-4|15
TGTGCCAGCAGTTTAGGGCGGGTTAGCACAGATACGCAGTATTTT
CASSLGRVSTDTQYF
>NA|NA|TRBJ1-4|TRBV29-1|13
TGCAGCGCAGTCACACTCCTAGAGGAAAAACTGTTTTTT
CSAVTLLEEKLFF
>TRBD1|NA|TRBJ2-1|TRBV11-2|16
TGTGCCAGCAGCCAACCGCCGGGACAGGGGTGGAATGAGCAGTTCTTC
CASSQPPGQGWNEQFF
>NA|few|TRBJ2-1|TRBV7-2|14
TGTGCCAGCAGCATAGACGGCGGAAAATGGGAGCAGTTCTTC
CASSIDGGKWEQFF
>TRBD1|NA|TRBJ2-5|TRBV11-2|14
TGTGCCAGCAGCTCGATAGGGGGCGGGGAGACCCAGTACTTC
CASSSIGGGETQYF
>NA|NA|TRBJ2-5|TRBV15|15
TGTGCCACCAGCAGAGATTCCTCTAGAGGAGAGTCCCAGTACTTC
CATSRDSSRGESQYF
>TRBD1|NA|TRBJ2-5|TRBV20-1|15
TGCAGTGCTAGAGATCCAGGGGGTTGGCAAGAGACCCAGTACTTC
CSARDPGGWQETQYF
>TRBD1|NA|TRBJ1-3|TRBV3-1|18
TGTGCCAGCAGCCTATCTAGACAGGGGGCCTACTCTGGAAACACCATATATTTT
CASSLSRQGAYSGNTIYF
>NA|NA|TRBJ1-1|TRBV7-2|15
TGTGCCAGCAGCCTCCTGGGAGGAACGAACACTGAAGCTTTCTTT
CASSLLGGTNTEAFF
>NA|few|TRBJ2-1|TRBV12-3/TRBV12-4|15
TGTGCCAGCAGTCCTCAGATTTCGGGGTTCGATGAGCAGTTCTTC
CASSPQISGFDEQFF
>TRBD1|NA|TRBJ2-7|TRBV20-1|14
TGCAGTGCAAACCGGGACAGGGGATCCTACGAGCAGTACTTC
CSANRDRGSYEQYF
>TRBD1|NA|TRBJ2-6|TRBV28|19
TGTGCCAGCAGACCTGGACAGGGGGTAAAAAGCTCTGGGGCCAACGTCCTGACTTTC
CASRPGQGVKSSGANVLTF
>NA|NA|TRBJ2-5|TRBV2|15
TGTGCCAGCAGCCCCATAGAGGGGATGGGAGAGACCCAGTACTTC
CASSPIEGMGETQYF
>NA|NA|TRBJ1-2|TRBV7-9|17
TGTGCCAGCAGCTCGAAAGGTGGAGGGGGGCTCGGCTATGGCTACACCTTC
CASSSKGGGGLGYGYTF
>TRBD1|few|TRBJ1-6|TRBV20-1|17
TGCAGTGCGCCGCTGACAGGGTTTTTGAGTACTAATTCACCCCTCCACTTT
CSAPLTGFLSTNSPLHF
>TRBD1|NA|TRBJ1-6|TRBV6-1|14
TGTGCCAGCAGTTGGGACAGCCGTAATTCACCCCTCCACTTT
CASSWDSRNSPLHF
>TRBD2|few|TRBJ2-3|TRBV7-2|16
TGTGCCAGCAGCTTCCGACTAGCGGGGGGGAAGGATACGCAGTATTTT
CASSFRLAGGKDTQYF
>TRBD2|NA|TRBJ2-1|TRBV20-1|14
TGCAGTGCTACTAGCGGGGGTCATTACAATGAGCAGTTCTTC
CSATSGGHYNEQFF